This entry describes one T cell receptor (beta chain). Its target is not known. These data originate in a study of cytomegalovirus exposure and HLA in healthy donors. The CDR3 consists of 15 residues. The V end was cut by 4 bases, the J end by 0 bases, with 12 bases between. CDR1 SGHNT and CDR2 YYREEE come from the germline V gene (reference sequence). Those who donated were healthy bone marrow donors. The study, taken as a whole, reports: Solely CMV serostatus was available to characterize immune exposure.

The PCR had 60 Vbeta and 13 Jbeta primers. Sequencing used immunoSEQ multiplex PCR; TCRdb keeps in-frame clones, though not all of them. The profile shows hundreds of thousands of clones, about four fifths of them singletons. Sequencing was performed on PBMCs. This chain connects TRBV5-4 to TRBJ2-3; D call uncertain. This TCR derives from a middle-aged man in good health and CMV-seropositive. In DNA form, the CDR3 reads TGTGCCAGCAGCCCCGACTCGCGGAGCACAGATACGCAGTATTTT. Encoded protein: CASSPDSRSTDTQYF.